The 29 T cell receptor beta chains listed next were all sequenced from one sample in a study of T cell changes during pregnancy in multiple sclerosis. Repertoires were generated with immunoSEQ multiplex PCR, while TCRdb's copy carries only in-frame clones and drops some. The data show 50,000 or so clones, with more than 85% seen just once and approximately 1% held by the top ten. This specimen was peripheral blood, taken after pregnancy. Source of these receptors: a female donor in good health, enrolled as a control in a pregnancy study.

CDR3 sequence reads: CASSKGRFTYEQYF. In DNA, the CDR3 is TGTGCCAGCAGCAAAGGGCGGTTTACCTACGAGCAGTACTTC. The J gene is TRBJ2-7, the V gene TRBV14, with no clear D. Trimming shortened V by 5 bases and J by 2 bases, and 13 bases separated the two germline ends. The CDR3 is 14 residues long. From germline, CDR1 is SGHDN and CDR2 FVKESK.

The rearrangement links TRBV7-6 to TRBJ2-5; 7 nucleotides line up with TRBD2. Germline V CDR1 and CDR2: SGHVS, FNYEAQ. V gave up 3 bases and J gave up 4 bases; unmatched junction bases: 8. This CDR3 spans 15 amino acids. The CDR3: CASSLVGGSGETQYF. CDR3 DNA sequence: TGTGCCAGCAGCTTGGTGGGAGGGTCCGGAGAGACCCAGTACTTC.

The CDR3 nucleotides are TGTGCCAGCAGCTTAAGTAAGGGAGCGCACACTGAAGCTTTCTTT. Amino acids: CASSLSKGAHTEAFF. The chain employs TRBV7-6 and TRBJ1-1; the D is unclear. Germline CDR1 is SGHVS and CDR2 is FNYEAQ. V was shortened by 2 bases and J by 3 bases, with 13 bases between the two germline ends. The CDR3 sequence is 15 residues long.

The rearrangement joins TRBV5-1 to TRBJ2-5, with 9 bases matching TRBD2. The CDR3 runs to 16 residues. The trim removed 0 bases at V and 5 bases at J, leaving 8 bases unmatched. CDR1 is SGHRS and CDR2 is YFSETQ in the germline V gene. Written as DNA, the CDR3 is TGCGCCAGCAGCTTGGTGCTAGCGGGGTATAATGAGACCCAGTACTTC. Translation: CASSLVLAGYNETQYF.

The chain joins TRBV5-5 to TRBJ2-1, with a tentative D call TRBD1 (6 bases). V was cut by 3 bases and J by 0 bases, with 22 bases left in between. The CDR3 sequence is 19 residues long. Per the germline V gene, CDR1 is SGHKS and CDR2 is YYEKEE (reference sequence). The CDR3 sequence: CASSSLGRPTGSSYNEQFF. For the CDR3, the DNA is TGTGCCAGCAGCTCCCTCGGCCGGCCAACAGGGAGCTCCTACAATGAGCAGTTCTTC.

The chain is built from TRBV7-2 and TRBJ1-5, with TRBD1 matching over 8 bases. Germline V lookup: CDR1 SGHTA, CDR2 FQGNSA. The CDR3 contains 16 residues. Trimming removed 2 bases from V and 4 bases from J; junction bases left unmatched: 7. The CDR3 DNA sequence: TGTGCCAGCAGCTTAACAAAACAGGGGGGAAATCAGCCCCAGCATTTT. It codes for CASSLTKQGGNQPQHF.

This clone was detected once. The chain carries TRBV6-4 and TRBJ1-2; no reliable D call. From germline, CDR1 is MRHNA and CDR2 SNTAGT. The CDR3 is made up of 13 amino acids. Trimming shortened V by 4 bases and J by 3 bases, and 9 bases separated the two germline ends. Written as DNA, the CDR3 is TGTGCCAGCAGTGGCGGCATGGACTATGGCTACACCTTC. Translation gives CASSGGMDYGYTF.

This chain joins TRBV28 and TRBJ2-5; 11 bases line up with TRBD1. Germline values: CDR1 MDHEN, CDR2 SYDVKM. Trimming cost V 6 bases and J 5 bases; bases outside gene matches: 2. The CDR3 consists of 13 residues. The CDR3 spells CASRRDRGETQYF. CDR3 DNA: TGTGCCAGCAGACGGGACAGGGGGGAGACCCAGTACTTC.

This chain connects TRBV9 to TRBJ2-5; D gene ambiguous. The germline V gene encodes CDR1 SGDLS and CDR2 YYNGEE. The CDR3 loop spans 14 amino acids. V lost 4 bases and J 4 bases, leaving 14 bases between the germline ends. The CDR3 loop reads CASSRGGAGETQYF. In DNA, the CDR3 is TGTGCCAGCAGCCGTGGTGGAGCTGGAGAGACCCAGTACTTC.

This clone was picked up one time. The genes are TRBV18 and TRBJ1-3; TRBD1 is a possible D gene (6 bases). CDR1 is KGHSH and CDR2 is LQKENI in the germline V gene. V gave up 4 bases and J gave up 0 bases, with 16 bases separating them. This CDR3 region has 17 residues. The CDR3 sequence is CASSLRTETASGNTIYF. The CDR3, as DNA: TGTGCCAGCTCACTCCGGACAGAAACCGCCTCTGGAAACACCATATATTTT.

CDR3 loop: CASTLGASDTGELFF. In nucleotides, the CDR3 is TGTGCCAGCACCCTTGGGGCGTCAGACACCGGGGAGCTGTTTTTT. This chain links TRBV28 with TRBJ2-2, with D perhaps matching TRBD1 (5 bases). The CDR3 is 15 residues long. Looked up from germline, CDR1 is MDHEN and CDR2 is SYDVKM. The ends were cut back, 7 bases at V and 3 bases at J, with 15 bases in the middle. Looking up the rest from reference TRBV28 and TRBJ2-2 gives the full variable domain: DVKVTQSSRYLVKRTGEKVFLECVQDMDHENMFWYRQDPGLGLRLIYFSYDVKMKEKGDIPEGYSVSREKKERFSLILESASTNQTSMYLCASTLGASDTGELFFGEGSRLTVL.

CDR3 sequence reads: CASRDRGHPYNSPLHF. CDR3 DNA: TGTGCCAGCAGGGACAGGGGGCACCCCTATAATTCACCCCTCCACTTT. The rearrangement links TRBV27 to TRBJ1-6; 11 bases are a match to TRBD1. Germline-derived CDR1 and CDR2 are MNHEY and SMNVEV (reference sequence). The V and J ends lost 6 bases and 2 bases, in that order; junction bases with no gene match: 3. This CDR3 contains 16 residues.

The chain combines TRBV4-1 with TRBJ1-1; D not resolved. The V and J ends lost 0 bases and 1 base respectively, with 9 bases between them. The germline gives CDR1 MGHRA, CDR2 YSYEKL. The CDR3 spans 15 residues. As DNA, the CDR3 is TGCGCCAGCAGCCAAGAAGACACAGCGAACACTGAAGCTTTCTTT. Protein sequence: CASSQEDTANTEAFF.

This clone was seen just once. V usage is TRBV5-8 and J usage is TRBJ1-5, with TRBD1 matching 9 bases. The CDR3 consists of 16 residues. CDR1 and CDR2 from the germline V gene are SGHTS and YDEGEE. The J segment lost 7 bases and the V segment lost 2 bases, leaving 10 bases of the junction unmatched. CDR3 in DNA: TGTGCCAGCAGCTTTGGGACAGGGCGCATCGGCCAGCCCCAGCATTTT. Translating it yields CASSFGTGRIGQPQHF. The full variable domain, completed using reference TRBV5-8 and TRBJ1-5, is EAGVTQSPTHLIKTRGQQATLRCSPISGHTSVYWYQQALGLGLQFLLWYDEGEERNRGNFPPRFSGRQFPNYSSELNVNALELEDSALYLCASSFGTGRIGQPQHFGDGTRLSIL.

This chain uses TRBV7-9 with TRBJ1-4, with no clear D. CDR1 is SEHNR, CDR2 FQNEAQ, per germline (reference sequence). Trimming took off 9 bases at V and 1 base at J, with 9 bases between the two ends. The CDR3 is 13 amino acids. The CDR3 DNA is TGTGCCAGAGGAGACGGAACTAATGAAAAACTGTTTTTT. This gives the protein CARGDGTNEKLFF. The full variable domain, in which reference TRBV7-9 and TRBJ1-4 provide the parts outside the CDR3, is DTGVSQNPRHKITKRGQNVTFRCDPISEHNRLYWYRQTLGQGPEFLTYFQNEAQLEKSRLLSDRFSAERPKGSFSTLEIQRTEQGDSAMYLCARGDGTNEKLFFGSGTQLSVL.

The gene calls are TRBV5-4 and TRBJ2-3; D may be TRBD1 (5 bases). Germline V CDR1 and CDR2: SGHNT, YYREEE (reference sequence). This CDR3 has 14 amino acids. V was pared by 4 bases and J by 2 bases, with 11 bases between. For the CDR3, the DNA is TGTGCCAGCAGCCAAGACAGATACACAGATACGCAGTATTTT. Its translation is CASSQDRYTDTQYF. The complete variable domain, with remaining parts taken from reference TRBV5-4 and TRBJ2-3, reads ETGVTQSPTHLIKTRGQQVTLRCSSQSGHNTVSWYQQALGQGPQFIFQYYREEENGRGNFPPRFSGLQFPNYSSELNVNALELDDSALYLCASSQDRYTDTQYFGPGTRLTVL.

The V and J genes are TRBV6-4 and TRBJ2-3; 13 bases align to TRBD2. The CDR3 contains 15 residues. After removal of 2 bases from V and 4 bases from J, the junction contained 0 bases not matched to a gene. CDR1 MRHNA and CDR2 SNTAGT come from the germline V gene. The CDR3 spells CASSDTSGGADTQYF. CDR3 coding DNA: TGTGCCAGCAGTGACACTAGCGGGGGGGCAGATACGCAGTATTTT.

This clone was detected only once. The V call is TRBV7-9, the J call TRBJ2-1, with 14 bases that match TRBD2. The germline CDR1 and CDR2 sequences are SEHNR and FQNEAQ (reference sequence). The CDR3 contains 18 residues. The J segment lost 4 bases and the V segment lost 5 bases, leaving 10 bases of the junction unmatched. CDR3 in DNA: TGTGCCAGCAGCCTCCCTCCGCGACTAGCGGGAGGGTACAATGAGCAGTTCTTC. This codes for CASSLPPRLAGGYNEQFF.

This clone was seen a few times. This rearrangement joins TRBV9 to TRBJ1-1, with D possibly TRBD1 on 6 matching bases. Trimming removed 4 bases at V and 0 bases at J, with 10 bases between. The CDR3 is made up of 14 amino acids. Germline lookup yields CDR1 SGDLS and CDR2 YYNGEE. CDR3 sequence reads: CASSYRALNTEAFF. The CDR3 DNA reads TGTGCCAGCAGCTACAGGGCCCTGAACACTGAAGCTTTCTTT.

The chain employs TRBV14 and TRBJ1-4, with no clear D. This CDR3 has 12 amino acids. Per germline, CDR1 SGHDN and CDR2 FVKESK. V gave up 0 bases and J gave up 7 bases, with 3 bases separating them. DNA of the CDR3: TGTGCCAGCAGCCAAGACGGTGAAAAACTGTTTTTT. This encodes CASSQDGEKLFF.

The rearrangement uses TRBV4-1 and TRBJ2-7; D possibly corresponds to TRBD1 (6 bases). The V gene lost 3 bases and the J gene lost 5 bases, with 8 bases spanning the gap. The CDR3 extends over 12 amino acids. The germline V gene encodes CDR1 MGHRA and CDR2 YSYEKL. CDR3 sequence reads: CASSQGADEQYF. The CDR3 DNA follows: TGCGCCAGCAGCCAGGGGGCGGACGAGCAGTACTTC.

The CDR3 spells CASSDPRGLGGYTF. The DNA for the CDR3 is TGTGCCAGCAGTGACCCCAGGGGGCTTGGTGGCTACACCTTC. The chain employs TRBV25-1 and TRBJ1-2; 8 bases are a match to TRBD1. In germline, CDR1 is MGHDK, CDR2 SYGVNS. The CDR3 is made up of 14 amino acids. After removal of 3 bases from V and 7 bases from J, the junction contained 7 bases not matched to a gene.

The table lists this clone with a few counts. The J gene is TRBJ1-1, the V gene TRBV7-9; D not resolved. The V gene's germline CDR1 is SEHNR and CDR2 FQNEAQ (reference sequence). Trimming pared 7 bases from V and 5 bases from J, leaving 8 bases between. CDR3 size: 11 residues. The CDR3 is CASIRGTEAFF. CDR3 bases: TGTGCCAGCATCCGAGGGACTGAAGCTTTCTTT.

The table lists this clone with a few counts. The rearrangement joins TRBV6-6 to TRBJ1-1; 7 bases are shared with TRBD1. The CDR3 covers 14 residues. V trimming: 6 bases; J trimming: 0 bases; junction bases outside the gene matches: 4. From germline, CDR1 is MNHNY and CDR2 SVGAGI (reference sequence). The CDR3 protein is CASRWGTVNTEAFF. For the CDR3, the DNA is TGTGCCAGCAGGTGGGGGACAGTGAACACTGAAGCTTTCTTT.

The chain employs TRBV5-1 and TRBJ2-7; maybe TRBD1 (5 bases). Per germline, CDR1 SGHRS and CDR2 YFSETQ. CDR3 length: 14 amino acids. V dropped 2 bases and J dropped 4 bases, with 13 bases sitting between them. The CDR3 sequence: CASSFLRGEYEQYF. The CDR3 DNA follows: TGCGCCAGCAGCTTTCTAAGGGGCGAATACGAGCAGTACTTC. Complete variable domain (other parts from reference TRBV5-1 and TRBJ2-7): KAGVTQTPRYLIKTRGQQVTLSCSPISGHRSVSWYQQTPGQGLQFLFEYFSETQRNKGNFPGRFSGRQFSNSRSEMNVSTLELGDSALYLCASSFLRGEYEQYFGPGTRLTVT.

The chain combines TRBV4-1 with TRBJ2-5, with 9 bases lining up with TRBD2. The CDR3 runs 16 residues. V lost 0 bases and J lost 9; bases outside the gene matches: 11. In germline, CDR1 is MGHRA, CDR2 YSYEKL. This CDR3 is CASSQDGAGGKSAQYF. The CDR3 region has the DNA TGCGCCAGCAGCCAAGATGGGGCGGGGGGGAAGTCTGCCCAGTACTTC.

The V and J genes are TRBV5-1 and TRBJ2-2, with 12 bases that match TRBD2. The CDR3 sequence is 18 residues long. The V gene end was trimmed by 4 bases and the J gene end by 3 bases; junction bases not matched to a gene: 10. CDR1 SGHRS and CDR2 YFSETQ come from the germline V gene. This CDR3 reads CASSPRGGTSGYTGELFF. DNA of the CDR3: TGCGCCAGCAGCCCCAGGGGGGGGACTAGCGGGTACACCGGGGAGCTGTTTTTT.

V and J are TRBV18 and TRBJ2-7; D possibly corresponds to TRBD2 (6 bases). Trimming left V 3 bases short and J 7 bases short, with 19 bases between. From germline, CDR1 is KGHSH and CDR2 LQKENI. CDR3 size: 15 residues. The CDR3 DNA follows: TGTGCCAGCTCACCTGTGGGACTGGCCCTACGGGAGCAGTACTTC. Its translation is CASSPVGLALREQYF.

In this sample, this clone turned up a few times. The chain employs TRBV6-4 and TRBJ1-2; D is unresolved. Germline loops: CDR1 MRHNA, CDR2 SNTAGT. Trimming took off 3 bases at V and 7 bases at J, with 15 bases between the two ends. This CDR3 spans 14 amino acids. For the CDR3, the DNA is TGTGCCAGCAGTGAAGGCGGGAACCGCCTTGGCTACACCTTC. Translation: CASSEGGNRLGYTF.